This T cell receptor beta chain was sequenced during a study of beta chain features in type 1 diabetes. Findings and caveats of the study: The study left unresolved whether HLA type influences TCRB rearrangement. Shorter TCRB CDR3s, moderately but significantly so, marked every one of the four CD4+ subsets in Type 1 diabetes patients. Junctions at VDJ sites from type 1 diabetes patients had fewer insertions and more deletions.

V lost 8 bases to trimming and J lost 6 bases; unmatched junction nucleotides: 4. CDR1 and CDR2 from the germline V gene are MDHEN and SYDVKM. The CDR3 consists of 13 residues. This clone was seen more than once but under ten times. No antigen is known for it. All of the isolated RNA was reverse transcribed, so expressed TCRB transcripts were sequenced. Here immunoSEQ multiplex PCR was the method, and the copy in TCRdb shows in-frame clones only, minus some. The sample lists hundreds of thousands of clones, around 15% seen once, with less than 0.04% in the top ten. The chain employs TRBV28 and TRBJ1-5, with 10 bases aligning to TRBD1. This TCR derives from a man aged 18 to 30 with type 1 diabetes. Sample: naive CD4+ T cells from blood. CDR3 residues: CASDGTGVQPQHF. The CDR3, as DNA: TGTGCCAGCGACGGGACAGGGGTTCAGCCCCAGCATTTT.